Each of the 25 T cell receptor beta chains below was sequenced from the same sample in a study of shared clonotypes between healthy human individuals. Naive CD8 cells lacked CD45RO, underwent positive selection for CCR7 and left out terminally differentiated effector memory CD45RA+ cells. Only in-frame clones appear in the TCRdb table, and some are missing; sequencing was by immunoSEQ multiplex PCR. The profile shows millions of clones, 93% of them singletons. What was sequenced was naive CD8+ T cells from PBMCs. These receptors were taken from a man aged 18-30 years in good health. Some clones in this sample may be carry-over from other donors' samples.

The chain combines TRBV2 with TRBJ2-1, with 12 nucleotides matching TRBD2. Looked up from germline, CDR1 is SNHLY and CDR2 is FYNNEI. The CDR3 sequence is 17 residues long. J lost 7 bases, V lost 6 bases, and 13 bases had no gene match. The CDR3, as DNA: TGTGCCAGCAGACCGATACTAGCGGGAGGAGCGGGGAATGAGCAGTTCTTC. Residues: CASRPILAGGAGNEQFF.

The chain carries TRBV7-9 and TRBJ2-7, with D hard to call. Germline V gene lookup returns CDR1 SEHNR and CDR2 FQNEAQ (reference sequence). The CDR3 sequence is 14 residues long. The germline V and J ends were trimmed by 5 bases and 7 bases, with 18 bases remaining between them. In DNA form, the CDR3 reads TGTGCCAGCAGCGGCCTTGCGATACCTCCGGAGCAGTACTTC. Protein sequence: CASSGLAIPPEQYF.

This clone was observed a single time. The chain uses TRBV13 and TRBJ1-1; D gene unclear. CDR3 length: 14 amino acids. Trimming pared 1 base from V and 6 bases from J, leaving 12 bases between. Germline V gives CDR1 PRHDT, CDR2 FYEKMQ (reference sequence). CDR3 residues: CASSLAGLPAEAFF. The CDR3 DNA reads TGTGCCAGCAGCTTAGCCGGTTTGCCCGCTGAAGCTTTCTTT.

This chain links TRBV9 with TRBJ2-2; 10 bases line up with TRBD2. J lost 7 bases, V lost 3 bases, and 12 bases had no gene match. CDR1 and CDR2 from the germline V gene are SGDLS and YYNGEE. CDR3 length equals 17 residues. CDR3 bases: TGTGCCAGCAGCGGTTCGTTTAGCGGGAGGTTTGACGGGGAGCTGTTTTTT. Amino acids: CASSGSFSGRFDGELFF.

The rearrangement joins TRBV7-8 to TRBJ1-1; the D gene is possibly TRBD1 (6 bases). V was trimmed by 1 base and J by 3 bases, leaving 12 bases between them. Germline V CDR1 and CDR2: SGHVS, FQNEAQ. The CDR3 has 15 amino acids. The DNA for the CDR3 is TGTGCCAGCAGCTTAGAACCCGCAGGGGACACTGAAGCTTTCTTT. Translating gives CASSLEPAGDTEAFF. The entire variable domain, with the rest obtained from reference TRBV7-8 and TRBJ1-1, is as follows: GAGVSQSPRYKVAKRGQDVALRCDPISGHVSLFWYQQALGQGPEFLTYFQNEAQLDKSGLPSDRFFAERPEGSVSTLKIQRTQQEDSAVYLCASSLEPAGDTEAFFGQGTRLTVV.

The chain couples TRBV6-5 to TRBJ1-1, with D tentatively TRBD1 (5 bases). Looked up from germline, CDR1 is MNHEY and CDR2 is SVGAGI. CDR3 size: 13 residues. Trimming shortened V by 11 bases and J by 1 base, and 14 bases separated the two germline ends. The CDR3 sequence: CAAREGKNTEAFF. CDR3 sequence (DNA): TGTGCCGCCCGGGAGGGGAAGAACACTGAAGCTTTCTTT.

In its sample, this clone was seen a few times. This chain uses TRBV4-3 with TRBJ2-5; 8 bases agree with TRBD2. V shed 4 bases, J shed 5 bases, and the junction held 6 bases outside the gene matches. This CDR3 is built from 14 residues. In germline, CDR1 is LGHNA, CDR2 YSLEER. The CDR3 loop is CASSPAGVTETQYF. In DNA form, the CDR3 reads TGCGCCAGCAGCCCAGCGGGAGTGACGGAGACCCAGTACTTC.

The V call is TRBV19, the J call TRBJ1-1; the D is unclear. This CDR3 region has 14 residues. Germline V gene lookup returns CDR1 LNHDA and CDR2 SQIVND (reference sequence). The V and J ends lost 5 bases and 4 bases respectively, with 14 bases between them. In DNA form, the CDR3 reads TGTGCCAGTAGTGAGACCCGGTGGGGCACTGAAGCTTTCTTT. The encoded protein is CASSETRWGTEAFF.

The V gene is TRBV7-9, the J gene TRBJ2-7; 7 positions match TRBD1. From germline, CDR1 is SEHNR and CDR2 FQNEAQ (reference sequence). This CDR3 contains 17 residues. Trimming removed 1 base from V and 2 bases from J; junction bases left unmatched: 11. The CDR3 region is CASSLGRDSDYPYEQYF. The CDR3 nucleotides read TGTGCCAGCAGCTTAGGAAGGGACAGCGACTACCCCTACGAGCAGTACTTC.

The rearrangement joins TRBV7-9 to TRBJ1-3, with TRBD1 matching 7 bases. V lost 4 bases to trimming and J lost 0 bases; unmatched junction nucleotides: 6. CDR3 length: 16 amino acids. Germline CDR1 is SEHNR and CDR2 is FQNEAQ (reference sequence). Here the CDR3 DNA reads TGTGCCAGCAGCTCTTCGGGACAGTCCTCTGGAAACACCATATATTTT. Protein: CASSSSGQSSGNTIYF. The full variable domain, completed using reference TRBV7-9 and TRBJ1-3, is DTGVSQNPRHKITKRGQNVTFRCDPISEHNRLYWYRQTLGQGPEFLTYFQNEAQLEKSRLLSDRFSAERPKGSFSTLEIQRTEQGDSAMYLCASSSSGQSSGNTIYFGEGSWLTVV.

V gene TRBV28 combines with J gene TRBJ1-3; TRBD1 might be the D (6 bases). The CDR3 extends over 15 amino acids. Germline V CDR1 and CDR2: MDHEN, SYDVKM. Trimming stripped 6 bases from V and 4 bases from J, with 16 bases between. CDR3 nucleotides: TGTGCCAGCAGACTAACAGGGCTGAGCGGAAACACCATATATTTT. Translation: CASRLTGLSGNTIYF.

The V and J genes are TRBV6-1 and TRBJ2-7, with 7 bases aligning to TRBD2. The CDR3 totals 15 residues. CDR1 and CDR2 from the germline V gene are MNHNS and SASEGT. After removal of 6 bases from V and 3 bases from J, the junction contained 11 bases not matched to a gene. For the CDR3, the DNA is TGTGCCAGCAGCCCCGCTAGCGGTTGGGGCTACGAGCAGTACTTC. Protein product: CASSPASGWGYEQYF.

This clone was counted once. The chain joins TRBV9 to TRBJ2-1, with 10 bases lining up with TRBD2. Germline V gene lookup returns CDR1 SGDLS and CDR2 YYNGEE. The CDR3 spans 16 residues. The trim removed 4 bases at V and 7 bases at J, leaving 11 bases unmatched. CDR3 bases: TGTGCCAGCAGCCGGTCGAAGCGGGAGGGCCGTAATGAGCAGTTCTTC. It specifies CASSRSKREGRNEQFF.

The chain is built from TRBV6-6 and TRBJ1-5, with 8 bases identical to TRBD1. The CDR3 has 14 residues. V dropped 6 bases and J dropped 7; count of bases not matched to a gene: 8. The germline V gene encodes CDR1 MNHNY and CDR2 SVGAGI (reference sequence). The CDR3 bases are TGTGCCAGCAGCTCAATTGGACAGGGCCAGCCCCAGCATTTT. Translated, it gives CASSSIGQGQPQHF.

The V gene is TRBV11-2, the J gene TRBJ2-1; a weak D match, TRBD2 (6 bases). V lost 2 bases and J 8 bases, leaving 16 bases between the germline ends. The CDR3 covers 15 residues. Germline V gene data show CDR1 as SGHAT and CDR2 as FQNNGV. In DNA, the CDR3 is TGTGCCAGCAGCTTAATCCGCGGGGTGACGGATGAGCAGTTCTTC. Encoded protein: CASSLIRGVTDEQFF. Based on the CDR3 plus reference TRBV11-2 and TRBJ2-1, the full variable domain is EAGVAQSPRYKIIEKRQSVAFWCNPISGHATLYWYQQILGQGPKLLIQFQNNGVVDDSQLPKDRFSAERLKGVDSTLKIQPAKLEDSAVYLCASSLIRGVTDEQFFGPGTRLTVL.

This sequence joins TRBV2 and TRBJ2-5; a weak D match, TRBD2 (6 bases). V lost 1 base and J lost 5, with 14 bases in between. CDR1 and CDR2 from the germline V gene are SNHLY and FYNNEI. CDR3 length equals 15 residues. The CDR3, as DNA: TGTGCCAGCAGTGAAGGACGACTAGTAGGGGAGACCCAGTACTTC. Translation: CASSEGRLVGETQYF.

This clone was seen just once. V and J are TRBV6-5 and TRBJ2-7; D remains unclear. Germline values: CDR1 MNHEY, CDR2 SVGAGI. The CDR3 spans 13 residues. V lost 7 bases and J lost 3, with 13 bases in between. DNA of the CDR3: TGTGCCAGCAAAAGCCAGGTGAACTACGAGCAGTACTTC. Its protein is CASKSQVNYEQYF.

With respect to this clone: Other DNA sequences within the sample encode an identical CDR3. This chain uses TRBV28 with TRBJ1-2, with D tentatively TRBD1 (6 bases). Germline loops: CDR1 MDHEN, CDR2 SYDVKM. Deletions cut 2 bases from V and 3 bases from J, with 7 bases between. This CDR3 contains 13 residues. The CDR3 coding sequence is TGTGCCAGCAGTTTAAGACAGGACTATGGCTACACCTTC. Protein product: CASSLRQDYGYTF.

V usage is TRBV7-2 and J usage is TRBJ2-7; D might be TRBD2 (6 bases). Germline CDR1 SGHTA, CDR2 FQGNSA. V was shortened by 4 bases and J by 1 base, with 17 bases between the two germline ends. There are 16 residues in the CDR3. For the CDR3, the DNA is TGTGCCAGCAGCTCGAGACTGGGACTTCTATCCTACGAGCAGTACTTC. It translates to CASSSRLGLLSYEQYF. Drawing the rest from reference TRBV7-2 and TRBJ2-7, the complete variable domain is GAGVSQSPSNKVTEKGKDVELRCDPISGHTALYWYRQSLGQGLEFLIYFQGNSAPDKSGLPSDRFSAERTGGSVSTLTIQRTQQEDSAVYLCASSSRLGLLSYEQYFGPGTRLTVT.

This clone appeared a single time. The rearrangement joins TRBV2 to TRBJ1-5, with 7 bases lining up with TRBD1. With V trimmed by 2 bases and J by 0 bases, 4 bases remained unmatched. Germline V lookup: CDR1 SNHLY, CDR2 FYNNEI. The CDR3 is 16 amino acids. DNA for the CDR3: TGTGCCAGCAGTGAATCCAGGGGGTATAGCAATCAGCCCCAGCATTTT. Translating it yields CASSESRGYSNQPQHF.

The chain uses TRBV5-1 and TRBJ2-1, with D possibly called TRBD1 or TRBD2 (5 bases each). The CDR3 covers 14 residues. The V end lost 2 bases, the J end lost 5 bases, and 11 bases lay between the germline ends. Germline-derived CDR1 and CDR2 are SGHRS and YFSETQ. The CDR3 reads CASSFSGAHNEQFF. The CDR3 coding sequence is TGCGCCAGCAGCTTTTCCGGGGCTCACAATGAGCAGTTCTTC.

The rearrangement uses TRBV19 and TRBJ2-3, with D possibly being TRBD2 (7 bases). The V end lost 0 bases, the J end lost 6 bases, and 19 bases lay between the germline ends. Germline loops: CDR1 LNHDA, CDR2 SQIVND (reference sequence). This CDR3 is 17 amino acids long. In DNA, the CDR3 is TGTGCCAGTAGTATAGATCCGGGGGGCCATGGTATGGATACGCAGTATTTT. It yields the protein CASSIDPGGHGMDTQYF.

The rearrangement links TRBV10-1 to TRBJ2-5; no clear D. V was pared by 3 bases and J by 13 bases, with 6 bases between. Germline lookup yields CDR1 WNHNN and CDR2 SYGVQD (reference sequence). The CDR3 is 9 amino acids. In DNA, the CDR3 is TGCGCCAGCAGTGAAAGGCCGTACTTC. Its translation: CASSERPYF.

This clone was detected only once. The gene calls are TRBV29-1 and TRBJ2-7, with 7 bases that match TRBD1. CDR1 and CDR2 (germline): SQVTM, ANQGSEA. This CDR3 has 13 residues. With V trimmed by 5 bases and J by 2 bases, 6 bases remained unmatched. The CDR3 loop is CSVRGTATYEQYF. The CDR3 bases are TGCAGCGTTAGAGGGACAGCCACCTACGAGCAGTACTTC.

The chain links TRBV9 to TRBJ2-3; 9 positions agree with TRBD2. The junction had 8 bases not matched to a gene; V was cut back by 3 bases and J by 6 bases. Germline lookup yields CDR1 SGDLS and CDR2 YYNGEE. The CDR3 consists of 15 residues. CDR3 nucleotide sequence: TGTGCCAGCAGCGGAGGAGGGCTAGCGGGGGATACGCAGTATTTT. Encoded protein: CASSGGGLAGDTQYF.